The following is a T cell receptor (beta chain) sequence with its context. The read is 3 residues too short to cover the CDR3 end, so that end is filled in from the germline J gene. The data stem from a study of T cells in women clearing cervical HPV infection. Germline loops: CDR1 DFQATT, CDR2 SNEGSKA (reference sequence). There are 13 residues in the CDR3. TCRdb keeps only in-frame clones here, not all; method: immunoSEQ multiplex PCR. The sample has about 35,000 clones; the top ten hold 6.8%. The sequence was obtained from a woman between 18 and 69 years old with a cervical HPV16 infection that either progressed to CIN3+ or cleared (not recorded which). The source material was blood buffy coat. The V call is TRBV20-1, the J call TRBJ2-4, with TRBD2 matching over 8 bases. This CDR3 reads CSARALAGSSQYF. The CDR3 DNA, read in part, is TGCAGTGCTAGAGCCCTAGCGGGTTCGTCT.